This T cell receptor (beta chain) emerged from a study of T cells after yellow fever vaccination. Trimming pared 2 bases from V and 6 bases from J, leaving 4 bases between. The CDR3 contains 11 residues. The germline CDR1 and CDR2 sequences are SEHNR and FQNEAQ (reference sequence). The table lists this clonotype with a few counts. One entry per CDR3 protein results from TCRdb running MiXCR on the 5' RACE reads. The table includes around 100,000 distinct CDR3 sequences, under 6.5% detected once. The receptor was isolated from a man in his late teens or twenties who received the YFV17D yellow fever vaccine. The sample in question was CD8+ T cells sorted from PBMCs, obtained 10 days after the yellow fever booster vaccination. V is TRBV7-9 and J is TRBJ2-5; D remains ambiguous. The CDR3 DNA follows: TGTGCCAGCAGCTTATGGAAGACCCAGTACTTC. Amino acids: CASSLWKTQYF.